The entry below gives a single T cell receptor (beta chain) sequence along with its context. Germline V gene data show CDR1 as MNHEY and CDR2 as SVGAGI. This CDR3 is built from 15 residues. The data are from a study of T cell changes during pregnancy in multiple sclerosis. Sequencing was performed with immunoSEQ multiplex PCR; in TCRdb, only in-frame clones are kept and a portion is missing. The sample records 30,000 to 35,000 clones, 75% to 95% being singletons. The sequencing here drew on CD8+ T cells from peripheral blood mononuclear cells, taken before pregnancy. The receptor's source is a female donor with multiple sclerosis, enrolled in a pregnancy study. The J gene is TRBJ2-5, the V gene TRBV6-5; the D gene is possibly TRBD1 (6 bases). The J call may be in error: the DNA end matches TRBJ2-7 better. CDR3 amino acids: CASSTGPQGTYEQYF. In nucleotides, the CDR3 is TGTGCCAGCAGTACCGGCCCCCAGGGGACCTACGAGCAGTACTTC.